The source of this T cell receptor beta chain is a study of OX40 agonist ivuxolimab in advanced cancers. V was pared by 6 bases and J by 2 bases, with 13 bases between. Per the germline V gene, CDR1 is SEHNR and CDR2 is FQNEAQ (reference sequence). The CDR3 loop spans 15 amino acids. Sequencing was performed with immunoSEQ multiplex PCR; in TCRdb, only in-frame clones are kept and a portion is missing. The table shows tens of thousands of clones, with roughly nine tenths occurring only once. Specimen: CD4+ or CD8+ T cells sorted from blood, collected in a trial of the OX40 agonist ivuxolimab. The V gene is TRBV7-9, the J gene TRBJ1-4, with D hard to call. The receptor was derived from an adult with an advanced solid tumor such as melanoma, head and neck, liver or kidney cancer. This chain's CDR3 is CASSSPRLTNEKLFF. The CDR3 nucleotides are TGTGCCAGCAGTTCTCCGAGACTTACTAATGAAAAACTGTTTTTT.